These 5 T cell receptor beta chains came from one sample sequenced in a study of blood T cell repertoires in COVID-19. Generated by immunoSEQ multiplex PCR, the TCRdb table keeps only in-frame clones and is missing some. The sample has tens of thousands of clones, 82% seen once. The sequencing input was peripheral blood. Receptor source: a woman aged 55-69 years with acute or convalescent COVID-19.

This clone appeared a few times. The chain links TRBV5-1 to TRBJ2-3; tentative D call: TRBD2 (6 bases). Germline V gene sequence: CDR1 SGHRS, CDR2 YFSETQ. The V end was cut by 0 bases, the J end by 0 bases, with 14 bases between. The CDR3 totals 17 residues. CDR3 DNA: TGCGCCAGCAGCTTGGGGATTAGCGGACCTAGCACAGATACGCAGTATTTT. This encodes CASSLGISGPSTDTQYF.

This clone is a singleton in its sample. The CDR3 DNA is TGTGCCAGCAGTTTATCGGGGAGCTCAGGTTGGAATCAGCCCCAGCATTTT. Its protein is CASSLSGSSGWNQPQHF. This chain connects TRBV27 to TRBJ1-5; D gene ambiguous. The CDR3 contains 17 residues. Germline V gives CDR1 MNHEY, CDR2 SMNVEV (reference sequence). Trimming cost V 0 bases and J 4 bases, with 16 bases left between them.

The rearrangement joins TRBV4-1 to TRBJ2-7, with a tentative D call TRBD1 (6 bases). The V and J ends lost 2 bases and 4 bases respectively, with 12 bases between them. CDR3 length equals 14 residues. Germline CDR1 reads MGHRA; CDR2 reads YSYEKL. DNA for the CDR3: TGCGCCAGCAGCCAAACGACAGGTTTATACGAGCAGTACTTC. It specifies CASSQTTGLYEQYF.

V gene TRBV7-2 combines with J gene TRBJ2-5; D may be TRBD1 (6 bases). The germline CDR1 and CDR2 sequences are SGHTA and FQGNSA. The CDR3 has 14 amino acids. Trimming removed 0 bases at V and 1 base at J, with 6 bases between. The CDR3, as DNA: TGTGCCAGCAGCTTAGCAGGGGGCCAAGAGACCCAGTACTTC. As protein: CASSLAGGQETQYF.

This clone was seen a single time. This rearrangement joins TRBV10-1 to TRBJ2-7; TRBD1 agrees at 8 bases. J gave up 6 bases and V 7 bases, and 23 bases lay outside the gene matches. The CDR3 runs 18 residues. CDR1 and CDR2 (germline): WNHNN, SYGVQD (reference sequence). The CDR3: CASTRRKTGAPQLIEQYF. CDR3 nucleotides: TGCGCCAGCACCCGAAGAAAGACAGGGGCTCCTCAACTGATCGAGCAGTACTTC.